The rows below give T cell receptor beta chains drawn from one sample of a study of blood T cell repertoires in COVID-19. Produced via immunoSEQ multiplex PCR; TCRdb's table is partial and in-frame only. The table records 200,000 or so clones, 65% to 85% of them present only once. The material sequenced was peripheral blood. Source of these receptors: a woman in her 30s with acute or convalescent COVID-19. The conserved cysteine and the conserved F or W are not part of the CDR3 here. Size tells how often a clone was seen (once, few, many) or the class of an expanded clone, and some rows leave it out.

NA	TRBV18	ASSPGNQQY
NA	TRBV4-2	ASSQFPLRTNENNEQF
NA	TRBV6-5	ASKGTGGVNYGYT
NA	TRBV5-8	ASSAGTSGSTDTQY
NA	TRBV27	ASSYRGSYEQY
NA	TRBV4-2	ASSQALAEAYEQY
NA	TRBV27	ASSRGSGANVLT
NA	TRBV15	ATSSPVESISYEQY
NA	TRBV4-1	ASAGGLYNEQF
NA	TRBV3-1/TRBV3-2	ASSQTRGTEAF
once	TRBV19	ASSGPRGDSPLH
NA	TRBV19	ASRNGVNTGELF
few	TRBV2	ASKAVREY
NA	TRBV6-2/TRBV6-3	ASSYLRDGYT
NA	TRBV4-3	ASSPGQGWWTEAF
NA	TRBV30	AWSVDLEGYT
NA	TRBV27	ASRSYRGNYGYT